This TCR beta chain was sequenced in a study of blood T cells in healthy people across ages. V gave up 0 bases and J gave up 6 bases, with 12 bases separating them. This CDR3 comprises 14 residues. Germline values: CDR1 DFQATT, CDR2 SNEGSKA (reference sequence). Sample-barcoded 5' priming and a J-beta primer mix drove a second PCR of 7 to 11 cycles. TCRdb called the 5' RACE reads again in MiXCR, with one record for every CDR3 protein. This table holds about 1,800,000 distinct CDR3 sequences, roughly 27% found once. This clonotype was detected only once. The study recruited healthy Caucasian donors from Russia who were aged about 6 to 90. Isolation of PBMCs gave at least 7 million cells per sample.

The specimen was blood. The clonotype was recovered from a young woman in good health. The chain joins TRBV20-1 to TRBJ2-1; D possibly uses TRBD1 or TRBD2 (5 bases each). CDR3 DNA sequence: TGCAGTGCTAGAGAGGGGACCTTCGGCAATGAGCAGTTCTTC. Translated, it gives CSAREGTFGNEQFF.